This T cell receptor beta chain is drawn from a study of radiation and T cells in renal cell carcinoma. Generated by immunoSEQ multiplex PCR, the TCRdb table keeps only in-frame clones and is missing some. This table holds some 150,000 clones, 70% to 90% found once. The time point: blood 4 weeks post-SBRT, at nephrectomy. Specified treatment: 15 Gy SBRT to primary tumor, nephrectomy 4 weeks later. This clone was seen a single time. The CDR3 runs to 16 residues. The germline gives CDR1 SGHTA, CDR2 FQGTGA. Trimming pared 2 bases from V and 6 bases from J, leaving 16 bases between. J is TRBJ2-2 and V is TRBV7-3, with D hard to call. The receptor was isolated from a woman aged 50 to 65 with renal cell carcinoma. This sample comprised blood, obtained from a patient whose treatment included radiotherapy and nephrectomy. The CDR3: CASSLLPAGRPGELFF. CDR3 DNA: TGTGCCAGCAGCTTACTACCGGCAGGAAGGCCCGGGGAGCTGTTTTTT.